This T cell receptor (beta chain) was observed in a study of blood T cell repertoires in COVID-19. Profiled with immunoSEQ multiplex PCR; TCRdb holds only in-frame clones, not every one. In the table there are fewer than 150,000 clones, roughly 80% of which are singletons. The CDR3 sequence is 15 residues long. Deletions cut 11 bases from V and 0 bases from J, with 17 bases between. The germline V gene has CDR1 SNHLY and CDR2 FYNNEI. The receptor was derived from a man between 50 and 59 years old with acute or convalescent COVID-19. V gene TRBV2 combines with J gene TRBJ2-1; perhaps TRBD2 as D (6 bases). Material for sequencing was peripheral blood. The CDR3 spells CAPGRGTTSYNEQFF. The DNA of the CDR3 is TGTGCCCCTGGCCGGGGGACGACCTCCTACAATGAGCAGTTCTTC.